Detailed here is one T cell receptor beta chain. Its antigen remains unidentified. There were no patients who had received any treatment before thyroid surgery. The data derive from a study of metastatic and nonmetastatic thyroid tumors. Study overall: Malignant thyroid and benign thyroid patients provided blood and tumor or nodule tissue whose repertoires were compared. Study-level findings and limits: The study reportedly found significantly higher TCR beta diversity in malignant thyroid tumors than benign nodules, in blood and tumor.

In the original analysis: Construction of a distant-metastasis classifier for papillary thyroid cancer relied on CDR3 differences across clinicopathological groups. TCRdb used MiXCR to call clones anew from the PCR reads. The V and J calls and clone size come from TCRdb's table, not from the authors' own analysis. The sample has about 13,000 clones, approximately 30% seen once. The CDR3 is 13 residues long. The V gene lost 1 base and the J gene lost 3 bases, with 10 bases spanning the gap. Germline values: CDR1 DFQATT, CDR2 SNEGSKA (reference sequence). Sequencing was performed on tumor tissue. The receptor comes from a female donor with papillary thyroid cancer or a benign thyroid nodule (not recorded which). Some clones in this sample may be carry-over from other donors' samples. The genes are TRBV20-1 and TRBJ2-7; D ambiguous. The CDR3 sequence is CSARGTMVYEQYF. In nucleotides, the CDR3 is TGCAGTGCTAGAGGGACGATGGTCTACGAGCAGTACTTC.